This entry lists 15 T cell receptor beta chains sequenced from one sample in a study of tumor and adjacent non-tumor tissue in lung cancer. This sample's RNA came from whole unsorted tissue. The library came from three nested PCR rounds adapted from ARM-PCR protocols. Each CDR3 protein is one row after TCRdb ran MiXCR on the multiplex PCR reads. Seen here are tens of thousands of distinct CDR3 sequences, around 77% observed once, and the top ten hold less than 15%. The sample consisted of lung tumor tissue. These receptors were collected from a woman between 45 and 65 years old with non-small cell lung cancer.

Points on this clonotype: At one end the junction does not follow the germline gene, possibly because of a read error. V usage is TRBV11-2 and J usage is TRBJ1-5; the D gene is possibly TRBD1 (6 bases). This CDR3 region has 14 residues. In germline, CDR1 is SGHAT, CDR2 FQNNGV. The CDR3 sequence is CANITGRRNQSQHF. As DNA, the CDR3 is TGTGCCAACATTACAGGGCGACGAAATCAGTCCCAGCATTTT.

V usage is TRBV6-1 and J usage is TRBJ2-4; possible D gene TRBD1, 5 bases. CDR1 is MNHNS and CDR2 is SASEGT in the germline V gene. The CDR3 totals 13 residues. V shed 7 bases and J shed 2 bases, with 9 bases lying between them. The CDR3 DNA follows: TGTGCCAGCATGGGGCAATCCAAAAACATTCAGTACTTC. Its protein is CASMGQSKNIQYF.

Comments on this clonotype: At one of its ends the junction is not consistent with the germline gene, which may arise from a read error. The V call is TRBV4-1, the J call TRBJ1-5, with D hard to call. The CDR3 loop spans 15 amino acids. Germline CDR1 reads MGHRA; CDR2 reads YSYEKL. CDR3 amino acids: CTSSQVPESNQPQHF. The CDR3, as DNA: TGCACCAGCAGCCAAGTTCCGGAGTCCAATCAGCCCCAGCATTTT.

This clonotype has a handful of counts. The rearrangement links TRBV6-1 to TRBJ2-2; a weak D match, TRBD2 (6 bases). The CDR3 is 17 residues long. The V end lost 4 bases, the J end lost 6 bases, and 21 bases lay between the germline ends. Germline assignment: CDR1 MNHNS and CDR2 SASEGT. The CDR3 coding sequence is TGTGCCAGCAGTGCCCGGGCGCAGGGAGGTAATGCCGGGGAGCTGTTTTTT. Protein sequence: CASSARAQGGNAGELFF.

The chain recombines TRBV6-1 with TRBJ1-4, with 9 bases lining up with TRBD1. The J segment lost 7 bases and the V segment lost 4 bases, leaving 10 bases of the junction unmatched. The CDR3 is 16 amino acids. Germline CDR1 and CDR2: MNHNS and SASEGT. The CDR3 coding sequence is TGTGCCAGCAGTGTAACTCCGCAGGGACAGGGTGAAAAACTGTTTTTT. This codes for CASSVTPQGQGEKLFF.

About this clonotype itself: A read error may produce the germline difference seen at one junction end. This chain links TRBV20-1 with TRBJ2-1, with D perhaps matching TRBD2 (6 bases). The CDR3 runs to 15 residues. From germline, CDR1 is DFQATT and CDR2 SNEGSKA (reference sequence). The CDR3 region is CSTRRGRELREEQFF. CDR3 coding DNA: TGCAGTACTAGGAGGGGACGGGAGCTAAGGGAGGAGCAGTTCTTC.

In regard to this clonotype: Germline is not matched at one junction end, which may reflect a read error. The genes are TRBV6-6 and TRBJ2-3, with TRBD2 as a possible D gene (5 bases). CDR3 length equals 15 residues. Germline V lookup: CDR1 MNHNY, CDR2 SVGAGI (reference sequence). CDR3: CASGYSDYRTDTQYF. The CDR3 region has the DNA TGTGCCAGCGGATATAGTGACTACCGCACGGATACGCAGTATTTT.

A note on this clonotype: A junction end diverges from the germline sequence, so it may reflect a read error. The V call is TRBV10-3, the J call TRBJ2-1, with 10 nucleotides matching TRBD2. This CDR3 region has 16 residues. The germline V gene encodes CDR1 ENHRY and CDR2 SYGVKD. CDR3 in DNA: TGTGCCATCAGTGAGTCAGGGACTAGCGTACTGAATGAGCAGCTCTTC. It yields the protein CAISESGTSVLNEQLF.

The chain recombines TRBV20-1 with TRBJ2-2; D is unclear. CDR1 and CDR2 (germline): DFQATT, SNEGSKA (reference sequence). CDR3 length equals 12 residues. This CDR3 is CNDRDNTGELFF. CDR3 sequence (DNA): TGCAATGATAGAGATAACACCGGGGAGCTGTTTTTT.

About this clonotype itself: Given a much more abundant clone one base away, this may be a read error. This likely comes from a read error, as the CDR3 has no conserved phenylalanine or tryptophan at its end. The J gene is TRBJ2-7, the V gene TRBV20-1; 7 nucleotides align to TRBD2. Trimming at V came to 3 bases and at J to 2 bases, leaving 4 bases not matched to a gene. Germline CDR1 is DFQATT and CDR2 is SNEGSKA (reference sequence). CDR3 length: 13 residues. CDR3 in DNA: TGCAGTGCTAGTGGACTAGAACCCTACGAGCAGTACTGC. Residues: CSASGLEPYEQYC.

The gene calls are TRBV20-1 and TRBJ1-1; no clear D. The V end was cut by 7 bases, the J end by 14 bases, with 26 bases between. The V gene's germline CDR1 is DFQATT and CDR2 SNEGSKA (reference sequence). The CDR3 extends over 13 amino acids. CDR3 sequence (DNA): TGCAGTGAGGGAAGGGATTTGAACACTGATGCCTTCTTT. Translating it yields CSEGRDLNTDAFF.

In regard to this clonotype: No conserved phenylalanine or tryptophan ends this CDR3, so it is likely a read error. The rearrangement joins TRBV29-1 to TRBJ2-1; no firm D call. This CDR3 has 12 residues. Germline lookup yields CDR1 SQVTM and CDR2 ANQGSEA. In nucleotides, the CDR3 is TGCAGCGTTGAGAAATGCTACAATGAACAGTTCTTA. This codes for CSVEKCYNEQFL.

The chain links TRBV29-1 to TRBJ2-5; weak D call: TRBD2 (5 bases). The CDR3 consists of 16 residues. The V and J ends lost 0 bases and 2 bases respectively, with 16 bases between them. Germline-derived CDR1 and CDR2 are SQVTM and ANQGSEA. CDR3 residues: CSVEDREMRLQETQYF. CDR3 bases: TGCAGCGTTGAAGATAGGGAGATGAGGCTACAAGAGACCCAGTACTTC.

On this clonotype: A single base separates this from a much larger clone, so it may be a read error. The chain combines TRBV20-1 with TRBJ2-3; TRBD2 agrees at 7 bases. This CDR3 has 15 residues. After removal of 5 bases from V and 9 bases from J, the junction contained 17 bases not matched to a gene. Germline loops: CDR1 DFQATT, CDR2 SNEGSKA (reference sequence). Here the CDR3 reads CSAAPLDRMGGTQYF. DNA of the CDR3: TGCAGTGCTGCCCCCCTAGATCGGATGGGGGGGACGCAGTATTTT.

The CDR3 reads CSVLTGRGNKQYF. The CDR3 DNA is TGCAGTGTCCTTACCGGGAGGGGAAACAAGCAGTACTTC. The V gene is TRBV29-1, the J gene TRBJ2-7, with 8 nucleotides matching TRBD2. Germline values: CDR1 SQVTM, CDR2 ANQGSEA. The CDR3 sequence is 13 residues long.